The rows below give T cell receptor beta chains drawn from one sample of a study of T cell repertoires and HLA-DP antigens. Data came from immunoSEQ multiplex PCR; TCRdb stores just in-frame clones and leaves some out. The table includes over 60,000 clones, about four fifths detected once. These TCRs are of unknown antigen specificity. Sequencing used CD4+ T cells from PBMCs. These receptors were collected from a man aged 55 to 70 in good health and CMV-seronegative. Both conserved end residues are part of each CDR3. Part of the rows lack a size; the others show once, few, many or a class for expanded clones.

j_call: TRBJ1-2
clone_size: NA
v_call: TRBV7-8
cdr3_aa: CASSPDSNYGYTF

j_call: TRBJ2-1
clone_size: NA
v_call: TRBV5-4
cdr3_aa: CASSLEGAGLYNEQFF

j_call: TRBJ2-6
clone_size: NA
v_call: TRBV5-4
cdr3_aa: CASGWAGSGANVLTF

j_call: TRBJ2-1
clone_size: NA
v_call: TRBV4-3
cdr3_aa: CASSQGPQASVEQFF

j_call: TRBJ1-5
clone_size: once
v_call: TRBV7-2
cdr3_aa: CASSLAIGRNQPQHF

j_call: TRBJ2-3
clone_size: NA
v_call: TRBV11-3
cdr3_aa: CASSRGTSGRVDTQYF

j_call: TRBJ2-3
clone_size: NA
v_call: TRBV9
cdr3_aa: CASSVGPSISTDTQYF

j_call: TRBJ1-1
clone_size: NA
v_call: TRBV5-1
cdr3_aa: CASSDTGSTTEAFF

j_call: TRBJ2-5
clone_size: NA
v_call: TRBV6-6
cdr3_aa: CASSLLAGGRETQYF

j_call: TRBJ2-2
clone_size: NA
v_call: TRBV11-2
cdr3_aa: CASSLDSGTGDDGELFF

j_call: TRBJ2-3
clone_size: NA
v_call: TRBV5-4
cdr3_aa: CASSPPMGDTQYF

j_call: TRBJ2-1
clone_size: NA
v_call: TRBV4-1
cdr3_aa: CASSPFGLAGAPTYNEQFF

j_call: TRBJ2-3
clone_size: NA
v_call: TRBV5-1
cdr3_aa: CASSLGPRADTQYF

j_call: TRBJ1-1
clone_size: NA
v_call: TRBV5-4
cdr3_aa: CASSRTGNTEAFF

j_call: TRBJ2-6
clone_size: few
v_call: TRBV6-5
cdr3_aa: CASTRGGSGANVLTF

j_call: TRBJ1-6
clone_size: NA
v_call: TRBV2
cdr3_aa: CASSLQVADSPLHF

j_call: TRBJ2-5
clone_size: NA
v_call: TRBV5-6
cdr3_aa: CASSFPDRAETQYF

j_call: TRBJ2-5
clone_size: few
v_call: TRBV7-2
cdr3_aa: CASSFLTGRGHQETQYF

j_call: TRBJ1-6
clone_size: NA
v_call: TRBV5-6
cdr3_aa: CASSPRTVVNSPLHF

j_call: TRBJ2-4
clone_size: NA
v_call: TRBV7-2
cdr3_aa: CASSLLPSPRGAKNIQYF

j_call: TRBJ2-1
clone_size: NA
v_call: TRBV6-5
cdr3_aa: CASSDTRNEQFF

j_call: TRBJ2-3
clone_size: NA
v_call: TRBV4-3
cdr3_aa: CASSLDSGTDTQYF

j_call: TRBJ1-6
clone_size: NA
v_call: TRBV5-4
cdr3_aa: CACRTDYNSPLHF

j_call: TRBJ2-1
clone_size: once
v_call: TRBV7-2
cdr3_aa: CASSLAGRYNEQFF

j_call: TRBJ1-6
clone_size: many
v_call: TRBV19
cdr3_aa: CASSISPTTGGAGSPLHF

j_call: TRBJ1-5
clone_size: NA
v_call: TRBV19
cdr3_aa: CASTPGPSSNQPQHF

j_call: TRBJ1-2
clone_size: once
v_call: TRBV4-3
cdr3_aa: CASSQAGGYGYTF